This T cell receptor beta chain was identified during a study of cytomegalovirus exposure and HLA in healthy donors. With respect to this clone: The identical CDR3 is also encoded by other nucleotide sequences in the sample.

The PCR was carried out with 60 Vbeta primers and 13 Jbeta primers. Generated by immunoSEQ multiplex PCR, the TCRdb table keeps only in-frame clones and is missing some. The profile shows more than 95,000 clones, 76% of them singletons. The CDR3 has 16 amino acids. Germline V gives CDR1 KGHSH, CDR2 LQKENI. V dropped 4 bases and J dropped 6 bases, with 20 bases sitting between them. This sequence joins TRBV18 and TRBJ2-3, with D perhaps TRBD2 (6 bases). This sequence was found in a man aged 40-55 years in good health and CMV-seropositive. The sample taken for sequencing was PBMCs. The CDR3 nucleotides read TGTGCCAGCTCACAGCCGGGACTCCAGGTGGAGGATACGCAGTATTTT. Its translation is CASSQPGLQVEDTQYF.